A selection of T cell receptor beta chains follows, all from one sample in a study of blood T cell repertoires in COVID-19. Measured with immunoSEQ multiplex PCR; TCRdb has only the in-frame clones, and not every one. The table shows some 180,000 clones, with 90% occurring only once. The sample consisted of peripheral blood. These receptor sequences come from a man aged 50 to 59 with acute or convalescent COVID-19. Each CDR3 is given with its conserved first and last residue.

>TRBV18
CASSAPGQSQQFF
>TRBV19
CASSPQTGIFSGNTIYF
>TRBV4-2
CASSLSQRDLGNTIYF
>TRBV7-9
CASSSWQGFGYNEQFF
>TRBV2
CASGDRINQPQHF
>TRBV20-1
CSARPGYEQYF
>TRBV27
CASSFDRIQPQHF
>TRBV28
CASSLTRLAGGPRGNEQFF
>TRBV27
CASSRTGDGSPLHF
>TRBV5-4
CASSRTGGLGYGYTF